This T cell receptor (beta chain) was captured in a study of regulatory T cells in long-lasting Graves disease. Study-level background: Graves' patients (newly diagnosed) had been on antithyroid drugs under 3 months. Regarding the study as a whole: Favored gene segments in persistent disease were TRBV28, TRBJ1-2 and TRBJ2-5.

Time point given: newly diagnosed GD, antithyroid drugs for less than 3 months. From PBMCs, RNA was extracted and then used to make the TCR library. Diagnosis followed American Thyroid Association guidelines for Graves' disease. This clonotype was observed a few times. Its antigen remains unknown. V trimming: 3 bases; J trimming: 4 bases; junction bases outside the gene matches: 1. CDR1 SQVTM and CDR2 ANQGSEA come from the germline V gene. This CDR3 spans 13 amino acids. HTBI primers from iRepertoire and Arm-PCR of CDR3 regions yielded the TCR beta libraries. TCRdb itself ran the multiplex PCR reads through MiXCR, one entry per CDR3 protein. Here the sample spans some 350,000 distinct CDR3 sequences, around 15% being singletons. Another study also made use of these data, one on T cells in Graves' hyperthyroidism and ophthalmopathy. That paper notes: The HTBI primer set drove a first-round RT-PCR of the TCR CDR3.

This specimen consisted of peripheral blood mononuclear cells (PBMCs), obtained at new diagnosis, from a patient treated with antithyroid drugs. The sequence was collected from a woman aged 18-35 years with Graves disease. The rearrangement joins TRBV29-1 to TRBJ2-1; 9 nucleotides match TRBD1. The CDR3 DNA reads TGCAGCGTTGAGGGACAGGGATACAATGAGCAGTTCTTC. Translated, it gives CSVEGQGYNEQFF.